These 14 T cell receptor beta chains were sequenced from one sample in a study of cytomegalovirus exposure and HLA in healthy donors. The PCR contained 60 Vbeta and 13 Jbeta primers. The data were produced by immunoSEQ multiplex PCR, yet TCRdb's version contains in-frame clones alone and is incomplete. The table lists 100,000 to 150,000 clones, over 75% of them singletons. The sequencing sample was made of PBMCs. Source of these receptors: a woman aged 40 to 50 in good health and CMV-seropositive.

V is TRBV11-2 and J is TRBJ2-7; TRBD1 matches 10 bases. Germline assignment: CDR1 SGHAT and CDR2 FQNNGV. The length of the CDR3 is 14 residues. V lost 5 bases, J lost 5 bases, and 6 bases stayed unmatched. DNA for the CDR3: TGTGCCAGCAGCGCGACAGGGGGCTCGGACGAGCAGTACTTC. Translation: CASSATGGSDEQYF.

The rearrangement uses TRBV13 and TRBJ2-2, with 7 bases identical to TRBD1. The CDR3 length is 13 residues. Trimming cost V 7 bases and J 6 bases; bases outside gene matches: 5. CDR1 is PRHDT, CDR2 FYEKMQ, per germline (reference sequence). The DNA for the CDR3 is TGTGCCAGCACCAACAGGGGCTCCGGGGAGCTGTTTTTT. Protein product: CASTNRGSGELFF.

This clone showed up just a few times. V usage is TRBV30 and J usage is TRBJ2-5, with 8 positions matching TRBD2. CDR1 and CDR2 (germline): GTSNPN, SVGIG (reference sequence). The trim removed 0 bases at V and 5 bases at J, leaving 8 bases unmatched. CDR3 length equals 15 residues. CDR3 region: CAWSVPTGGIETQYF. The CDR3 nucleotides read TGTGCCTGGAGTGTACCAACGGGAGGGATCGAGACCCAGTACTTC.

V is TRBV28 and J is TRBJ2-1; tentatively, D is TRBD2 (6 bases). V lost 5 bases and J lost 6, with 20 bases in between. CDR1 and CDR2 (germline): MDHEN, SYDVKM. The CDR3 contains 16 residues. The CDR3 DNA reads TGTGCCAGCAGTAAGGCGGCTAGCGTCTGGAGCAATGAGCAGTTCTTC. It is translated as CASSKAASVWSNEQFF.

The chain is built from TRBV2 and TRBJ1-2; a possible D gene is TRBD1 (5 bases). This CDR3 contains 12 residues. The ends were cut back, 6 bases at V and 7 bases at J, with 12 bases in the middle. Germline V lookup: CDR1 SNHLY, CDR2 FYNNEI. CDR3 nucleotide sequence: TGTGCCAGCAGAGGGGTTTCGCTTGGCTACACCTTC. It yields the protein CASRGVSLGYTF.

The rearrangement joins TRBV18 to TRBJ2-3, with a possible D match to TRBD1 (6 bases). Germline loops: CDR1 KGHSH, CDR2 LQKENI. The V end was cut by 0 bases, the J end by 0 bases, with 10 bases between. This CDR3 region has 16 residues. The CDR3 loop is CASSPPRGQSTDTQYF. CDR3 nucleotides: TGTGCCAGCTCACCACCGAGAGGACAGAGCACAGATACGCAGTATTTT.

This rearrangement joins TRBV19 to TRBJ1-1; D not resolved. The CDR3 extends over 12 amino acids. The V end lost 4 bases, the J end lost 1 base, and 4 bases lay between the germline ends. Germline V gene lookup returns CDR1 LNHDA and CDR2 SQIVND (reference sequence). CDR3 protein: CASSTSNTEAFF. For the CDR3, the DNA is TGTGCCAGTAGTACATCGAACACTGAAGCTTTCTTT. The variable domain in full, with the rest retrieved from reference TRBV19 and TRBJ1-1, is DGGITQSPKYLFRKEGQNVTLSCEQNLNHDAMYWYRQDPGQGLRLIYYSQIVNDFQKGDIAEGYSVSREKKESFPLTVTSAQKNPTAFYLCASSTSNTEAFFGQGTRLTVV.

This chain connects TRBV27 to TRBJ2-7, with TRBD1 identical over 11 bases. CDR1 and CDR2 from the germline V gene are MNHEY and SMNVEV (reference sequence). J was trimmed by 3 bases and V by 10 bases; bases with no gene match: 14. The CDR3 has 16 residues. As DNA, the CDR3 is TGTGCCACCCTGGTAGTGGGGACAGGGGGAGGCTACGAGCAGTACTTC. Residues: CATLVVGTGGGYEQYF.

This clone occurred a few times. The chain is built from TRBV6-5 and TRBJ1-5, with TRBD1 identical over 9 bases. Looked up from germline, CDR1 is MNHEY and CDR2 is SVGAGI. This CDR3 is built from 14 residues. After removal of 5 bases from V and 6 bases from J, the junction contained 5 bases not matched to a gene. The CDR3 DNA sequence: TGTGCCAGCAGTGCCACAGGGGGCGGTCAGCCCCAGCATTTT. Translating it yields CASSATGGGQPQHF.

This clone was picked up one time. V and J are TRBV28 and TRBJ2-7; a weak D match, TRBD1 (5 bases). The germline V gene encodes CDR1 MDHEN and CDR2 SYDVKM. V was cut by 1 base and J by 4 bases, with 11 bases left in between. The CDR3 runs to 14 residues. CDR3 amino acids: CASSLLARDYEQYF. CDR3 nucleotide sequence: TGTGCCAGCAGTTTATTGGCCAGGGATTACGAGCAGTACTTC.

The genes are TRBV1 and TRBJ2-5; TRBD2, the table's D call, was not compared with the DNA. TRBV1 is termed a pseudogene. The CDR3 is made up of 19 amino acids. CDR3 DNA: TGCACCAGCAGCCAAGAGATCAGGCGGGAGTTTGAGTTCCAAGAGACCCAGTACTTC. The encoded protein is CTSSQEIRREFEFQETQYF.

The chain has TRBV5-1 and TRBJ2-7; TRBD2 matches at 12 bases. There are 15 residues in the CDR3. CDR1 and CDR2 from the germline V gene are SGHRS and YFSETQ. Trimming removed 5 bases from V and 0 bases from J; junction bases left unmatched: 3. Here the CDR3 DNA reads TGCGCCAGCAGTTCGACTAGCGGGAGCTCCTACGAGCAGTACTTC. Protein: CASSSTSGSSYEQYF.

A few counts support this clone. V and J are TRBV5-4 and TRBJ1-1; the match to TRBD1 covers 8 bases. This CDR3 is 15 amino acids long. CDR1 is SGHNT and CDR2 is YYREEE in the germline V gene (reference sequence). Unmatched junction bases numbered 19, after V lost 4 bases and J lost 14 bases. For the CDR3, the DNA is TGTGCCAGCAGCAACTTTGCCAGACAGGGGCCGAAGAACTTCTTT. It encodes CASSNFARQGPKNFF.

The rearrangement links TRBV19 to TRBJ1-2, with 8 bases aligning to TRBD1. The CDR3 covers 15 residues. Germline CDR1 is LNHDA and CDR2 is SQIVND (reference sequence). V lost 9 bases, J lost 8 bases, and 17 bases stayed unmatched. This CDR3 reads CASQSRDRFGGGYTF. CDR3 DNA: TGTGCCAGCCAGTCCCGGGACAGGTTTGGAGGCGGCTACACCTTC. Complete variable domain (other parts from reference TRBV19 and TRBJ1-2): DGGITQSPKYLFRKEGQNVTLSCEQNLNHDAMYWYRQDPGQGLRLIYYSQIVNDFQKGDIAEGYSVSREKKESFPLTVTSAQKNPTAFYLCASQSRDRFGGGYTFGSGTRLTVV.